What follows are 20 T cell receptor beta chains derived from one specimen sequenced in a study of cytomegalovirus exposure and HLA in healthy donors. In the PCR, 60 Vbeta and 13 Jbeta primers were used. Libraries were prepared by immunoSEQ multiplex PCR; TCRdb keeps only in-frame clonotypes and omits some of them. The sample holds around 140,000 clones, roughly 80% seen once. The source material was PBMCs. Source of these receptors: a woman between 50 and 59 years old in good health and CMV-seropositive.

The J gene is TRBJ2-1, the V gene TRBV11-3; 8 nucleotides match TRBD1. CDR1 SGHNT and CDR2 YENEEA come from the germline V gene. V shed 5 bases, J shed 3 bases, and the junction held 9 bases outside the gene matches. This CDR3 contains 16 residues. The chain's CDR3 is CASSLRAGGGYNEQFF. CDR3 coding DNA: TGTGCCAGCAGCCTAAGAGCAGGGGGCGGCTACAATGAGCAGTTCTTC.

V is TRBV30 and J is TRBJ1-2; D gene ambiguous. This CDR3 is built from 18 residues. Germline-derived CDR1 and CDR2 are GTSNPN and SVGIG (reference sequence). V lost 2 bases and J 4 bases, leaving 26 bases between the germline ends. The CDR3 spells CAWSRAVGRVVHGYGYTF. In nucleotides, the CDR3 is TGTGCCTGGAGTAGGGCGGTCGGGAGGGTAGTACACGGCTATGGCTACACCTTC.

The CDR3 loop reads CASSRGTDEGIRALHF. Here the CDR3 DNA reads TGCGCCAGCAGTCGCGGGACGGACGAAGGTATCCGGGCCCTCCACTTT. The chain recombines TRBV23-1 with TRBJ1-6; D may be TRBD1 (5 bases). TRBV23-1 is marked as an open reading frame, function uncertain. The CDR3 is made up of 16 amino acids. V was trimmed by 4 bases and J by 14 bases, leaving 24 bases between them.

This sequence joins TRBV2 and TRBJ2-3, with a tentative D call TRBD2 (6 bases). CDR1 and CDR2 (germline): SNHLY, FYNNEI. Trimming stripped 4 bases from V and 4 bases from J, with 18 bases between. The CDR3 contains 16 residues. In DNA form, the CDR3 reads TGTGCCAGCAGTGTGGCCACGGGGGATGGGTCAGATACGCAGTATTTT. This codes for CASSVATGDGSDTQYF.

This clone was recorded only once. The chain carries TRBV10-3 and TRBJ2-1; 11 bases are shared with TRBD2. Germline V lookup: CDR1 ENHRY, CDR2 SYGVKD. Trimming removed 4 bases from V and 10 bases from J; junction bases left unmatched: 3. CDR3 length: 13 residues. The CDR3 protein is CAISGLAGGEQFF. The CDR3 DNA reads as TGTGCCATCAGTGGGCTAGCGGGGGGCGAGCAGTTCTTC.

This rearrangement joins TRBV4-1 to TRBJ1-1; D not certain. Germline V gives CDR1 MGHRA, CDR2 YSYEKL. The germline V and J ends were trimmed by 3 bases and 0 bases, with 14 bases remaining between them. This CDR3 region has 16 residues. The CDR3 reads CASSQKMQLMNTEAFF. The CDR3 region has the DNA TGCGCCAGCAGCCAGAAAATGCAACTTATGAACACTGAAGCTTTCTTT.

Here the CDR3 reads CASSLDGDRANTQYF. CDR3 nucleotide sequence: TGCGCCAGCAGCTTGGATGGGGACAGGGCTAATACGCAGTATTTT. The chain combines TRBV5-1 with TRBJ2-3; 9 bases are a match to TRBD1. Trimming cost V 0 bases and J 7 bases; bases outside gene matches: 6. Germline V gives CDR1 SGHRS, CDR2 YFSETQ. This CDR3 has 15 residues. Supplemented by reference TRBV5-1 and TRBJ2-3, the full variable domain reads KAGVTQTPRYLIKTRGQQVTLSCSPISGHRSVSWYQQTPGQGLQFLFEYFSETQRNKGNFPGRFSGRQFSNSRSEMNVSTLELGDSALYLCASSLDGDRANTQYFGPGTRLTVL.

The sample holds a few counts of this clone. This chain connects TRBV7-3 to TRBJ2-2; 8 bases match TRBD2. The junction had 8 bases not matched to a gene; V was cut back by 5 bases and J by 6 bases. CDR1 SGHTA and CDR2 FQGTGA come from the germline V gene. This CDR3 has 15 residues. DNA for the CDR3: TGTGCCAGCAGCCCGGGGGGGGCCCGTCCCGGGGAGCTGTTTTTT. Its translation: CASSPGGARPGELFF.

This clone was counted a single time. The CDR3 sequence is CASSSVALGNTIYF. CDR3 nucleotide sequence: TGTGCCAGCAGCTCGGTTGCACTTGGAAACACCATATATTTT. This chain uses TRBV5-5 with TRBJ1-3; D ambiguous. V lost 3 bases to trimming and J lost 3 bases, with 10 bases between them. In germline, CDR1 is SGHKS, CDR2 YYEKEE (reference sequence). This CDR3 region has 14 residues.

The chain uses TRBV16 and TRBJ1-5, with D possibly TRBD1 on 6 matching bases. Germline V lookup: CDR1 KGHSY, CDR2 FQNENV. The CDR3 contains 16 residues. Between the trimmed V and J ends, which lost 2 bases and 6 bases, there was a span of 17 bases. CDR3 residues: CASSQGGHVGGQPQHF. The CDR3 DNA is TGTGCCAGCAGCCAAGGGGGACATGTAGGGGGTCAGCCCCAGCATTTT.

The CDR3 nucleotides are TGTGCCAGCAGCCCGGCCACGGCGGCTAACTATGGCTACACCTTC. It encodes CASSPATAANYGYTF. V gene TRBV7-9 combines with J gene TRBJ1-2; unclear D gene. The length of the CDR3 is 15 residues. Germline assignment: CDR1 SEHNR and CDR2 FQNEAQ (reference sequence). The V end was cut by 5 bases, the J end by 0 bases, with 13 bases between.

The V and J genes are TRBV7-8 and TRBJ2-1, with 11 bases fitting TRBD2. Germline lookup yields CDR1 SGHVS and CDR2 FQNEAQ. The CDR3 is 17 amino acids. After removal of 5 bases from V and 8 bases from J, the junction contained 14 bases not matched to a gene. CDR3 amino acids: CASSRQAFSGGAHEQFF. CDR3 nucleotide sequence: TGTGCCAGCAGCCGCCAAGCCTTTAGCGGGGGGGCGCATGAGCAGTTCTTC.

This chain uses TRBV27 with TRBJ1-6; D gene ambiguous. Trimming removed 3 bases from V and 7 bases from J, with 7 bases in between. This CDR3 has 13 amino acids. Germline loops: CDR1 MNHEY, CDR2 SMNVEV (reference sequence). CDR3 region: CASSFGGNSPLHF. CDR3 in DNA: TGTGCCAGCAGTTTTGGAGGGAATTCACCCCTCCACTTT.

This clone was recorded once. The J gene is TRBJ1-1, the V gene TRBV7-8, with 8 bases aligning to TRBD1. Per germline, CDR1 SGHVS and CDR2 FQNEAQ. The CDR3 loop spans 13 amino acids. V lost 5 bases to trimming and J lost 5 bases; unmatched junction nucleotides: 4. As DNA, the CDR3 is TGTGCCAGCAGCCAGGGGGCTTGGACTGAAGCTTTCTTT. Amino acid sequence: CASSQGAWTEAFF.

The rearrangement uses TRBV5-8 and TRBJ2-7; possible D gene TRBD1, 6 bases. The CDR3 is 14 residues long. Germline V gene lookup returns CDR1 SGHTS and CDR2 YDEGEE. Trimming pared 4 bases from V and 3 bases from J, leaving 14 bases between. In DNA form, the CDR3 reads TGTGCCAGCAGCCTTGACAGGAAACTCTACGAGCAGTACTTC. Its translation: CASSLDRKLYEQYF.

J is TRBJ2-1 and V is TRBV7-6; D is unresolved. There are 13 residues in the CDR3. The ends were cut back, 5 bases at V and 6 bases at J, with 11 bases in the middle. Germline CDR1 and CDR2: SGHVS and FNYEAQ. The CDR3: CASSPQWANEQFF. As DNA, the CDR3 is TGTGCCAGCAGCCCTCAATGGGCCAATGAGCAGTTCTTC.

This chain connects TRBV6-1 to TRBJ1-5; D perhaps matches TRBD1 (6 bases). Germline lookup yields CDR1 MNHNS and CDR2 SASEGT. The CDR3 spans 15 residues. V lost 6 bases to trimming and J lost 0 bases, with 12 bases between them. The CDR3 DNA sequence: TGTGCCAGCAGATACAGGGCCAATAGCAATCAGCCCCAGCATTTT. Its translation: CASRYRANSNQPQHF.

CDR3 nucleotide sequence: TGTGCCAGCAGTTTATCGACAGGGGGGGATGAAAAACTGTTTTTT. It translates to CASSLSTGGDEKLFF. V gene TRBV28 combines with J gene TRBJ1-4; TRBD1 matches 9 bases. Trimming took 1 base from V and 6 from J; bases not matched to a gene: 3. Germline V gene data show CDR1 as MDHEN and CDR2 as SYDVKM. CDR3 length: 15 residues.

The V call is TRBV9, the J call TRBJ1-5; D might be TRBD1 (5 bases). CDR1 and CDR2 (germline): SGDLS, YYNGEE. Deletions cut 4 bases from V and 5 bases from J, with 10 bases between. The CDR3 is 13 amino acids. Here the CDR3 reads CASSPDTYQPQHF. As DNA, the CDR3 is TGTGCCAGCAGCCCGGACACCTATCAGCCCCAGCATTTT. Full variable domain (outside the CDR3, taken from reference TRBV9 and TRBJ1-5): DSGVTQTPKHLITATGQRVTLRCSPRSGDLSVYWYQQSLDQGLQFLIQYYNGEERAKGNILERFSAQQFPDLHSELNLSSLELGDSALYFCASSPDTYQPQHFGDGTRLSIL.

This chain joins TRBV7-2 and TRBJ2-5, with TRBD2 as a possible D gene (5 bases). V lost 5 bases and J 5 bases, leaving 12 bases between the germline ends. The germline V gene encodes CDR1 SGHTA and CDR2 FQGNSA. The CDR3 totals 13 residues. The CDR3: CASSRGRVETQYF. The DNA for the CDR3 is TGTGCCAGCAGCCGGGGTAGGGTGGAGACCCAGTACTTC.